Shown below are 23 T cell receptor beta chains from a single sample sequenced in a study of blood T cells in healthy people across ages. Next came a second PCR, run for about 6 to 12 cycles, which used a sample-barcoded 5' primer along with a J-beta primer mix. Each CDR3 protein is one row after TCRdb ran MiXCR on the 5' RACE reads. Of around 1.5 million distinct CDR3 sequences listed, about 40% are singletons. Sequenced input: blood. The source is a woman aged 18-30 years in good health.

This clonotype was recorded a few times. The chain employs TRBV15 and TRBJ1-5; D not resolved. V lost 0 bases to trimming and J lost 5 bases, with 11 bases between them. Germline V CDR1 and CDR2: LNHNV, YYDKDF (reference sequence). The CDR3 runs 15 residues. CDR3 nucleotides: TGTGCCACCAGCAGAGACCCGAATTCGGATCAGCCCCAGCATTTT. Protein sequence: CATSRDPNSDQPQHF.

This clonotype was detected only a few times. The rearrangement joins TRBV29-1 to TRBJ2-7; D unresolved. Trimming took off 2 bases at V and 3 bases at J, with 11 bases between the two ends. From germline, CDR1 is SQVTM and CDR2 ANQGSEA. The CDR3 contains 13 residues. The CDR3 nucleotides read TGCAGCGTTGAAATTGCCAGAAACTACGAGCAGTACTTC. Its translation: CSVEIARNYEQYF.

This clonotype was seen only a few times. This chain uses TRBV10-3 with TRBJ2-1; TRBD1 might be the D (6 bases). V dropped 3 bases and J dropped 6 bases, with 12 bases sitting between them. Germline CDR1 and CDR2: ENHRY and SYGVKD. This CDR3 has 14 amino acids. CDR3: CAISDITGSNEQFF. CDR3 nucleotides: TGTGCCATCAGTGATATAACAGGGTCCAATGAGCAGTTCTTC.

V and J are TRBV12-3 or TRBV12-4 and TRBJ2-7; TRBD2 agrees at 11 bases. J gave up 0 bases and V 3 bases, and 4 bases lay outside the gene matches. The CDR3 loop spans 16 amino acids. CDR3 sequence: CASSFRLAGTSYEQYF. CDR3 in DNA: TGTGCCAGCAGTTTTAGACTAGCGGGGACCTCCTACGAGCAGTACTTC.

Notes on this clonotype: This may be a read error, as it is one base from a much larger clone. The rearrangement uses TRBV4-1 and TRBJ2-5, with 8 bases that match TRBD2. V gave up 5 bases and J gave up 1 base; unmatched junction bases: 6. Germline lookup yields CDR1 MGHRA and CDR2 YSYEKL. The CDR3 is 15 amino acids. This CDR3 reads CASSYEREFQETQYF. The CDR3 nucleotides are TGCGCCAGCAGCTATGAGCGGGAGTTCCAAGAGACCCAGTACTTC.

In DNA, the CDR3 is TGTGCCTGGAGGGGACAGTCATTCACTGAAGCTTTCTTT. Its translation is CAWRGQSFTEAFF. The chain is built from TRBV30 and TRBJ1-1; 7 bases agree with TRBD1. The germline gives CDR1 GTSNPN, CDR2 SVGIG (reference sequence). The CDR3 loop spans 13 amino acids. With V trimmed by 3 bases and J by 4 bases, 5 bases remained unmatched.

In its sample, this clonotype was seen a few times. The chain combines TRBV20-1 with TRBJ2-7, with D unresolved. Trimming pared 5 bases from V and 0 bases from J, leaving 14 bases between. CDR3 length: 14 residues. CDR1 DFQATT and CDR2 SNEGSKA come from the germline V gene (reference sequence). This CDR3 reads CSAESEESSYEQYF. The CDR3 DNA sequence: TGCAGTGCTGAAAGTGAGGAGAGCTCCTACGAGCAGTACTTC.

CDR3 sequence: CASSQVSYNEQYF. The CDR3 DNA reads TGCGCCAGCAGCCAAGTCAGTTACAATGAGCAGTACTTC. The rearrangement uses TRBV4-1 and TRBJ2-7; D not certain. The CDR3 is 13 residues long. V shed 1 base and J shed 7 bases, with 11 bases lying between them. Looked up from germline, CDR1 is MGHRA and CDR2 is YSYEKL.

This clonotype occurred a few times. The chain carries TRBV10-3 and TRBJ1-2; a possible D gene is TRBD1 (6 bases). This CDR3 is built from 13 residues. CDR1 ENHRY and CDR2 SYGVKD come from the germline V gene. Trimming cost V 4 bases and J 6 bases, with 12 bases left between them. CDR3 residues: CAISAGGENGYTF. The CDR3 DNA reads as TGTGCCATCAGTGCCGGGGGCGAGAATGGCTACACCTTC.

This clonotype turned up a few times. The chain uses TRBV7-3 and TRBJ1-2; D is unclear. The germline CDR1 and CDR2 sequences are SGHTA and FQGTGA. Trimming removed 4 bases from V and 4 bases from J, with 13 bases in between. The CDR3 is made up of 14 amino acids. The CDR3 reads CASSSSNTGYGYTF. The CDR3 coding sequence is TGTGCCAGCAGCTCCAGTAACACTGGCTATGGCTACACCTTC.

V is TRBV2 and J is TRBJ2-7, with D perhaps TRBD1 or TRBD2 (5 bases each). The germline V gene has CDR1 SNHLY and CDR2 FYNNEI. V lost 5 bases and J 6 bases, leaving 17 bases between the germline ends. This CDR3 spans 14 amino acids. In DNA form, the CDR3 reads TGTGCCAGCAGTCAACCCCGGGACCGGGGCGAGCAGTACTTC. Amino acids: CASSQPRDRGEQYF.

V usage is TRBV29-1 and J usage is TRBJ2-4; TRBD1 agrees at 9 bases. TRBJ2-7 matches the DNA end more closely, so the J call is doubtful. Germline CDR1 and CDR2: SQVTM and ANQGSEA. This CDR3 spans 14 amino acids. This CDR3 reads CSVIRGTGSNEQYF. CDR3 in DNA: TGCAGCGTTATCCGGGGGACAGGGAGTAACGAGCAGTACTTC.

V and J are TRBV12-3 or TRBV12-4 and TRBJ2-3, with 12 positions matching TRBD2. This CDR3 spans 14 amino acids. V shed 7 bases and J 4 bases; nucleotides not matched to a gene: 3. CDR3 in DNA: TGTGCCAGCAAGACTAGCGGGAGTTCAGATACGCAGTATTTT. Its protein product is CASKTSGSSDTQYF.

The chain joins TRBV10-3 to TRBJ1-2; D ambiguous. Germline-derived CDR1 and CDR2 are ENHRY and SYGVKD. The V end lost 0 bases, the J end lost 3 bases, and 11 bases lay between the germline ends. CDR3 length: 15 amino acids. The CDR3, as DNA: TGTGCCATCAGTGAGTCGACGAAGGGTTACTATGGCTACACCTTC. Translating it yields CAISESTKGYYGYTF.

The gene calls are TRBV25-1 and TRBJ1-6; D uncertain. Between the trimmed V and J ends, which lost 1 base and 11 bases, there was a span of 15 bases. Germline CDR1 reads MGHDK; CDR2 reads SYGVNS. The CDR3 covers 15 residues. CDR3 nucleotides: TGTGCCAGCAGTGAATCCTGGGGTTGGAATGCACCCCTCCACTTT. This sequence encodes CASSESWGWNAPLHF.

The chain employs TRBV3-1 and TRBJ2-1; D remains ambiguous. Germline CDR1 and CDR2: LGHDT and YNNKEL (reference sequence). CDR3 length: 14 amino acids. Trimming cost V 0 bases and J 4 bases, with 7 bases left between them. This CDR3 reads CASSQDVFYNEQFF. DNA of the CDR3: TGTGCCAGCAGCCAAGACGTCTTTTACAATGAGCAGTTCTTC.

The V and J genes are TRBV12-3 or TRBV12-4 and TRBJ1-6, with 7 bases matching TRBD1. This CDR3 has 17 amino acids. Losses at the gene ends were 4 bases for V and 9 bases for J; bases not matched to a gene: 15. The CDR3 DNA is TGTGCCAGCAGTTCGGACAGGACAAGGCTTTGGGGTTCACCCCTCCACTTT. Its protein is CASSSDRTRLWGSPLHF.

This chain connects TRBV7-9 to TRBJ1-1; D gene uncertain. This CDR3 region has 12 residues. Trimming left V 5 bases short and J 3 bases short, with 7 bases between. Looked up from germline, CDR1 is SEHNR and CDR2 is FQNEAQ (reference sequence). The CDR3 is CASSQQDTEAFF. Written as DNA, the CDR3 is TGTGCCAGCAGCCAACAAGACACTGAAGCTTTCTTT.

In DNA, the CDR3 is TGTGCCATCAGTGACCGGGACAGGCAACTCTCCTACAATGAGCAGTTCTTC. Its protein product is CAISDRDRQLSYNEQFF. The gene calls are TRBV10-3 and TRBJ2-1, with 8 bases aligning to TRBD1. The germline V gene encodes CDR1 ENHRY and CDR2 SYGVKD. This CDR3 has 17 amino acids. J gave up 0 bases and V 3 bases, and 7 bases lay outside the gene matches.

The J gene is TRBJ1-2, the V gene TRBV10-3, with no clear D. Germline-derived CDR1 and CDR2 are ENHRY and SYGVKD. V was pared by 0 bases and J by 1 base, with 6 bases between. CDR3 length equals 14 residues. This chain's CDR3 is CAISESEVNYGYTF. As DNA, the CDR3 is TGTGCCATCAGTGAGTCTGAGGTTAACTATGGCTACACCTTC.

V is TRBV20-1 and J is TRBJ2-3; 10 positions match TRBD2. The CDR3 sequence is 16 residues long. Germline CDR1 and CDR2: DFQATT and SNEGSKA (reference sequence). Trimming cost V 1 base and J 4 bases; bases outside gene matches: 8. CDR3 amino acids: CSARGASGRVADTQYF. CDR3 sequence (DNA): TGCAGTGCTAGAGGGGCTAGCGGGAGAGTCGCAGATACGCAGTATTTT.

This clonotype was seen a few times. V and J are TRBV15 and TRBJ1-2; D might be TRBD1 (5 bases). Trimming removed 1 base from V and 8 bases from J, with 14 bases in between. Looked up from germline, CDR1 is LNHNV and CDR2 is YYDKDF (reference sequence). CDR3 length equals 14 residues. DNA of the CDR3: TGTGCCACCAGCAGAGTGCCCAGGGTTGACGGCTACACCTTC. Encoded protein: CATSRVPRVDGYTF. Based on the CDR3 plus reference TRBV15 and TRBJ1-2, the full variable domain is DAMVIQNPRYQVTQFGKPVTLSCSQTLNHNVMYWYQQKSSQAPKLLFHYYDKDFNNEADTPDNFQSRRPNTSFCFLDIRSPGLGDTAMYLCATSRVPRVDGYTFGSGTRLTVV.

The chain combines TRBV6-1 with TRBJ2-3, with 9 nucleotides matching TRBD2. The germline V gene has CDR1 MNHNS and CDR2 SASEGT. The CDR3 is made up of 15 amino acids. J lost 0 bases, V lost 6 bases, and 4 bases had no gene match. The CDR3 sequence: CASRLAGVSTDTQYF. The CDR3 region has the DNA TGTGCCAGCAGATTAGCGGGGGTTAGCACAGATACGCAGTATTTT.